The 17 T cell receptor beta chains below all came from one sample that was sequenced in a study of T cells after yellow fever vaccination. Using its own MiXCR run on the 5' RACE reads, TCRdb lists one record per CDR3 protein. This repertoire shows some 240,000 distinct CDR3 sequences, roughly 4% found once; its top ten account for over 15%. The specimen was PBMCs, collected 15 days after the yellow fever booster vaccination. The receptor source for this set is a young man who received the YFV17D yellow fever vaccine.

This clonotype was recorded many times. The chain uses TRBV29-1 and TRBJ1-1; 10 bases are a match to TRBD1. This CDR3 is 14 amino acids long. Germline assignment: CDR1 SQVTM and CDR2 ANQGSEA. V lost 1 base to trimming and J lost 4 bases; unmatched junction nucleotides: 3. As DNA, the CDR3 is TGCAGCGTTGAAGGGGACAGGGGTTTCACTGAAGCTTTCTTT. It translates to CSVEGDRGFTEAFF. Variable domain in full (rest from reference TRBV29-1 and TRBJ1-1): SAVISQKPSRDICQRGTSLTIQCQVDSQVTMMFWYRQQPGQSLTLIATANQGSEATYESGFVIDKFPISRPNLTFSTLTVSNMSPEDSSIYLCSVEGDRGFTEAFFGQGTRLTVV.

This clonotype was observed at least ten times. The chain links TRBV2 to TRBJ1-5; no reliable D call. CDR3 size: 13 residues. Germline CDR1 is SNHLY and CDR2 is FYNNEI. With 4 bases removed from V and 7 bases from J, the gap between germline ends came to 11 bases. The CDR3 protein is CASSVEKRQPQHF. As DNA, the CDR3 is TGTGCCAGCAGTGTGGAAAAAAGGCAGCCCCAGCATTTT.

This clonotype was picked up a small number of times. The V call is TRBV20-1, the J call TRBJ2-1; D unresolved. Trimming left V 5 bases short and J 0 bases short, with 14 bases between. The CDR3 loop spans 15 amino acids. The germline V gene has CDR1 DFQATT and CDR2 SNEGSKA (reference sequence). CDR3 region: CSAAPHESSYNEQFF. In DNA form, the CDR3 reads TGCAGTGCTGCCCCTCACGAGAGCTCCTACAATGAGCAGTTCTTC.

The chain is built from TRBV25-1 and TRBJ1-1, with a weak D call TRBD1 (5 bases). This CDR3 comprises 13 residues. Germline V CDR1 and CDR2: MGHDK, SYGVNS. V gave up 8 bases and J gave up 6 bases, with 16 bases separating them. The CDR3 DNA reads as TGTGCCAGCTCCGTCCGGGGGAGCGCTGAAGCTTTCTTT. Translating it yields CASSVRGSAEAFF.

This clonotype was recorded at least ten times. CDR3 in amino acids: CASRQTESYEQYF. The CDR3 nucleotides are TGTGCCAGCAGACAAACGGAATCCTACGAGCAGTACTTC. The rearrangement links TRBV12-3 or TRBV12-4 to TRBJ2-7, with D hard to call. This CDR3 is 13 amino acids long. Trimming pared 6 bases from V and 1 base from J, leaving 10 bases between.

This clonotype was counted many times. The rearrangement uses TRBV7-2 and TRBJ2-3; D perhaps matches TRBD2 (6 bases). Trimming removed 0 bases at V and 5 bases at J, with 18 bases between. CDR1 is SGHTA, CDR2 FQGNSA, per germline. The CDR3 sequence is 17 residues long. Here the CDR3 DNA reads TGTGCCAGCAGCTTAGCACTTACCGGGGGTGGATTAGATACGCAGTATTTT. Its translation: CASSLALTGGGLDTQYF.

This clonotype was observed many times. This chain joins TRBV5-1 and TRBJ1-5; no clear D. Between the trimmed V and J ends, which lost 0 bases and 9 bases, there was a span of 7 bases. The CDR3 is made up of 12 amino acids. Looked up from germline, CDR1 is SGHRS and CDR2 is YFSETQ. CDR3 protein: CASSLDMGPQHF. Written as DNA, the CDR3 is TGCGCCAGCAGCTTGGACATGGGGCCCCAGCATTTT.

Many counts were recorded for this clonotype. The rearrangement joins TRBV6-1 to TRBJ2-3, with TRBD1 matching 7 bases. The CDR3 length is 13 residues. Trimming removed 9 bases from V and 2 bases from J; junction bases left unmatched: 5. CDR1 is MNHNS, CDR2 SASEGT, per germline. The CDR3 sequence is CASQQGITDTQYF. In DNA form, the CDR3 reads TGTGCCAGTCAACAGGGGATCACAGATACGCAGTATTTT.

The table lists this clonotype with many counts. The V gene is TRBV2, the J gene TRBJ2-7; D tentatively reads TRBD1 or TRBD2 (6 bases each). The CDR3 sequence is 15 residues long. Germline V CDR1 and CDR2: SNHLY, FYNNEI. Trimming shortened V by 1 base and J by 3 bases, and 13 bases separated the two germline ends. The CDR3 DNA reads TGTGCCAGCAGTGAAGAGGGGGGCGACCGCTACGAGCAGTACTTC. It translates to CASSEEGGDRYEQYF.

At least ten counts were recorded for this clonotype. The J gene is TRBJ2-7, the V gene TRBV4-1; tentatively, D is TRBD1 (7 bases). CDR1 is MGHRA and CDR2 is YSYEKL in the germline V gene. The CDR3 extends over 15 amino acids. V lost 0 bases to trimming and J lost 5 bases, with 14 bases between them. Written as DNA, the CDR3 is TGCGCCAGCAGCCAAGAGGAGGGGGCGAGGAACGAGCAGTACTTC. This sequence encodes CASSQEEGARNEQYF.

This clonotype occurred many times. V is TRBV15 and J is TRBJ2-5; 9 nucleotides match TRBD1. This CDR3 comprises 15 residues. Losses at the gene ends were 5 bases for V and 3 bases for J; bases not matched to a gene: 7. Per the germline V gene, CDR1 is LNHNV and CDR2 is YYDKDF (reference sequence). CDR3 nucleotides: TGTGCCACCAGCCGTGACAGGGGGTGGGAAGAGACCCAGTACTTC. This sequence encodes CATSRDRGWEETQYF.

This clonotype was counted at least ten times. The chain carries TRBV6-6 and TRBJ2-3; 9 bases agree with TRBD2. This CDR3 has 16 residues. The junction had 11 bases not matched to a gene; V was cut back by 7 bases and J by 3 bases. Germline lookup yields CDR1 MNHNY and CDR2 SVGAGI (reference sequence). CDR3 sequence: CASTVSLAGRTDTQYF. CDR3 DNA sequence: TGTGCCAGCACCGTTTCCCTAGCGGGGAGAACAGATACGCAGTATTTT.

This clonotype has a count of ten or more. The J gene is TRBJ1-1, the V gene TRBV20-1; 9 bases map to TRBD1. CDR1 and CDR2 from the germline V gene are DFQATT and SNEGSKA (reference sequence). The CDR3 covers 15 residues. For the CDR3, the DNA is TGCAGAGCCTCACAGGGGGCGCGGATGAACACTGAAGCTTTCTTT. It encodes CRASQGARMNTEAFF.

Ten or more counts support this clonotype. The gene calls are TRBV28 and TRBJ2-7, with a tentative D call TRBD1 (5 bases). Germline-derived CDR1 and CDR2 are MDHEN and SYDVKM. The CDR3 runs 13 residues. V shed 3 bases and J shed 0 bases, with 6 bases lying between them. CDR3 region: CASSFDSSYEQYF. CDR3 nucleotides: TGTGCCAGCAGTTTTGACAGCTCCTACGAGCAGTACTTC. The full variable domain, completed using reference TRBV28 and TRBJ2-7, is DVKVTQSSRYLVKRTGEKVFLECVQDMDHENMFWYRQDPGLGLRLIYFSYDVKMKEKGDIPEGYSVSREKKERFSLILESASTNQTSMYLCASSFDSSYEQYFGPGTRLTVT.

This clonotype was recorded a few times. The chain is built from TRBV19 and TRBJ2-7; D tentatively reads TRBD1 or TRBD2 (6 bases each). From germline, CDR1 is LNHDA and CDR2 SQIVND (reference sequence). CDR3 length: 17 residues. The V end was cut by 5 bases, the J end by 4 bases, with 24 bases between. The chain's CDR3 is CASSLRGRREFLYEQYF. The CDR3 nucleotides are TGTGCCAGTAGTCTCCGGGGGCGCAGGGAGTTCCTTTACGAGCAGTACTTC.

The rearrangement joins TRBV5-1 to TRBJ2-7; 7 positions agree with TRBD1. The CDR3 contains 13 residues. V was pared by 0 bases and J by 5 bases, with 2 bases of the junction left unmatched. Germline V CDR1 and CDR2: SGHRS, YFSETQ. In DNA, the CDR3 is TGCGCCAGCAGCTTGGAACAGGGGCACGAGCAGTACGTC. Its protein is CASSLEQGHEQYV.

In this sample, this clonotype turned up many times. At one end, the junction sequence differs from germline, possibly due to a read error. The chain joins TRBV7-6 to TRBJ2-2; TRBD1 matches at 7 bases. The CDR3 totals 17 residues. The germline gives CDR1 SGHVS, CDR2 FNYEAQ. CDR3 sequence reads: CASSLARRGRNTGKLFF. In DNA, the CDR3 is TGTGCCAGCAGCTTAGCACGCAGGGGGAGAAACACCGGGAAGCTGTTTTTT.